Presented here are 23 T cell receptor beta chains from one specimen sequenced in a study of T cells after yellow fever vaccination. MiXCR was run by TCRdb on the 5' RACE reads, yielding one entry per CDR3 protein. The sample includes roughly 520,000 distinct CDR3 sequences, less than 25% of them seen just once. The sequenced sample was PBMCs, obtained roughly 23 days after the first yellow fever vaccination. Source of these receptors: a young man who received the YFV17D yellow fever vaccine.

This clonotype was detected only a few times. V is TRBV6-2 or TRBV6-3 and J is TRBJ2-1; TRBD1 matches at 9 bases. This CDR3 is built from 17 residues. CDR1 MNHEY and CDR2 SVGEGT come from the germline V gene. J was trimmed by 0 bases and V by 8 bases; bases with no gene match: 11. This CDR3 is CASLKGQGFSSYNEQFF. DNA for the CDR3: TGTGCCAGCCTCAAGGGACAGGGCTTTAGCTCCTACAATGAGCAGTTCTTC.

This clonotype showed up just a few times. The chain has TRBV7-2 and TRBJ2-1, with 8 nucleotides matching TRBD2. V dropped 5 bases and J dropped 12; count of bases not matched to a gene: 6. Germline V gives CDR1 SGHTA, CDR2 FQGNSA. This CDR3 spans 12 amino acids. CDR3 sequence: CASSVLAGGQFF. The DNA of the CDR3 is TGTGCCAGCAGCGTTCTAGCGGGCGGGCAGTTCTTC.

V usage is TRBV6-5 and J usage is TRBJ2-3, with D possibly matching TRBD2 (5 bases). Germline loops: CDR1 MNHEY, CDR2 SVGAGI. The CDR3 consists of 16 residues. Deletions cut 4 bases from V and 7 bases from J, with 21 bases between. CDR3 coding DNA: TGTGCCAGCAGTTTTCCACAGATACGCGGGTCCAATACGCAGTATTTT. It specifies CASSFPQIRGSNTQYF.

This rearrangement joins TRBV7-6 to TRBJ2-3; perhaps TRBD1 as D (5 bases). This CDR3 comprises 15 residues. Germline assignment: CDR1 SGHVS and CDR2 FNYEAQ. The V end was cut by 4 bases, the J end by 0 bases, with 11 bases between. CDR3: CASSSDSSSTDTQYF. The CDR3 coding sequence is TGTGCCAGCAGCTCCGACAGTAGTAGCACAGATACGCAGTATTTT.

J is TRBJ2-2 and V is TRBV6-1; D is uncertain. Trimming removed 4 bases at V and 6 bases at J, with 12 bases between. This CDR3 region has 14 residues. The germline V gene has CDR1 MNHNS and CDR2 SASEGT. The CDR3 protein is CASSATRTAGELFF. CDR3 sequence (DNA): TGTGCCAGCAGTGCTACACGGACGGCCGGGGAGCTGTTTTTT.

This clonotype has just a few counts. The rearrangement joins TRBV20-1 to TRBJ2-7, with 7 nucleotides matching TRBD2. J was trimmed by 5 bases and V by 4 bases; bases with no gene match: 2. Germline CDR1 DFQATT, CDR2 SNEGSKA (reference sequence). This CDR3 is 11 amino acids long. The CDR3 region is CSAKGGNEQYV. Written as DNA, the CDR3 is TGCAGTGCTAAGGGAGGGAACGAGCAGTACGTC.

As DNA, the CDR3 is TGTGCCAGCAGTTTTGGCAGGGCAGGCAATCAGCCCCAGCATTTT. Translating it yields CASSFGRAGNQPQHF. V usage is TRBV12-3 or TRBV12-4 and J usage is TRBJ1-5; possible D gene TRBD1, 5 bases. The CDR3 has 15 amino acids. Trimming pared 3 bases from V and 2 bases from J, leaving 11 bases between.

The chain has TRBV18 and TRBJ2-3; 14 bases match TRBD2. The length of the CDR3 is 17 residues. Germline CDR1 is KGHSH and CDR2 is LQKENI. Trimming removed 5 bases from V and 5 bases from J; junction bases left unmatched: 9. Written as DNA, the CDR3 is TGTGCCAGCTCAAGGCTACCGGGACTAGCGGGGGAAGATACGCAGTATTTT. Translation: CASSRLPGLAGEDTQYF.

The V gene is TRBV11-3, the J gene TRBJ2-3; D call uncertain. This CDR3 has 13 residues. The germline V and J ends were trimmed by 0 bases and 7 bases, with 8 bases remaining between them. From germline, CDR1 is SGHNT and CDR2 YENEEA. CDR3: CASSLDRANTQYF. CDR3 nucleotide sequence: TGTGCCAGCAGCTTAGATCGGGCGAATACGCAGTATTTT.

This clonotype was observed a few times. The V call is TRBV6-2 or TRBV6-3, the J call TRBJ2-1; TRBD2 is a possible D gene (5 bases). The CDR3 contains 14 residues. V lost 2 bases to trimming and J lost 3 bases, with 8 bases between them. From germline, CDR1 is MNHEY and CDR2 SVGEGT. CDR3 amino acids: CASSYETNYNEQFF. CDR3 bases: TGTGCCAGCAGTTACGAGACTAACTACAATGAGCAGTTCTTC.

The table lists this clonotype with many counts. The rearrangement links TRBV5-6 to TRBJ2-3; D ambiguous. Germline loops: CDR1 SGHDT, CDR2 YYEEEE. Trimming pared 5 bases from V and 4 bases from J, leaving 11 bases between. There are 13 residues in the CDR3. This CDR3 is CASRRGVADTQYF. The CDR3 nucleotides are TGTGCCAGCAGGCGAGGAGTAGCAGATACGCAGTATTTT. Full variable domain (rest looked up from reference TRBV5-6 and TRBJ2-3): DAGVTQSPTHLIKTRGQQVTLRCSPKSGHDTVSWYQQALGQGPQFIFQYYEEEERQRGNFPDRFSGHQFPNYSSELNVNALLLGDSALYLCASRRGVADTQYFGPGTRLTVL.

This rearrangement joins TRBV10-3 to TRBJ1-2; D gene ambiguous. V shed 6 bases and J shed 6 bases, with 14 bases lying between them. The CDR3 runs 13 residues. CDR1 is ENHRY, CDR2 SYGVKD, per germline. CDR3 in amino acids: CAIRHRLRHGYTF. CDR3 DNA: TGTGCCATCAGACACCGGCTAAGGCATGGCTACACCTTC.

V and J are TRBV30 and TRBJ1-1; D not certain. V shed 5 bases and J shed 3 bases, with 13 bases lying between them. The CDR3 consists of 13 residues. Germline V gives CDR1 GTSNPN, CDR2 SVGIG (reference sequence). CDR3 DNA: TGTGCCTGGGCCGCAGAAGGATACACTGAAGCTTTCTTT. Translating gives CAWAAEGYTEAFF.

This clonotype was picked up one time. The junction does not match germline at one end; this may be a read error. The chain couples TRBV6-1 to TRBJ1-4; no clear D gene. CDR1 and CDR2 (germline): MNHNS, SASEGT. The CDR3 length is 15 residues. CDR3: CASSEARGWFEKLVF. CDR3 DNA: TGTGCCAGCAGTGAAGCTAGAGGGTGGTTTGAAAAACTGGTTTTT.

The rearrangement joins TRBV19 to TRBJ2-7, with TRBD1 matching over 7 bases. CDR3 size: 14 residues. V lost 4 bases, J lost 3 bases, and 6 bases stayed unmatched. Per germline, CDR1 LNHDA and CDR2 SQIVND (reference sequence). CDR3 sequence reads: CASSTHRGDYEQYF. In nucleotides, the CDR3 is TGTGCCAGTAGTACTCACAGGGGTGACTACGAGCAGTACTTC.

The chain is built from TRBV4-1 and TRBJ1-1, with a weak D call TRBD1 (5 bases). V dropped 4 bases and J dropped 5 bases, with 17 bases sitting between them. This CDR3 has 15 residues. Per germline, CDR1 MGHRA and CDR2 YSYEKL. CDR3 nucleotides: TGCGCCAGCAGCCCGCATTCATTCCAGGGAACTGAAGCTTTCTTT. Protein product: CASSPHSFQGTEAFF.

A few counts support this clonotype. This chain's CDR3 is CASSRGGVREQYF. In DNA, the CDR3 is TGTGCCAGCAGTCGAGGGGGAGTACGGGAGCAGTACTTC. The chain couples TRBV12-3 or TRBV12-4 to TRBJ2-7; perhaps TRBD1 as D (6 bases). This CDR3 is 13 amino acids long. V lost 5 bases and J 7 bases, leaving 15 bases between the germline ends.

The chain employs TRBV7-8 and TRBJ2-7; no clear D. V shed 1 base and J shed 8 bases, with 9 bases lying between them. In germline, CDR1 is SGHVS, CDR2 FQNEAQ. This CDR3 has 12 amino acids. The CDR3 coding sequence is TGTGCCAGCAGCTTAGGATCCGGCCAGCAGTACGTC. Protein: CASSLGSGQQYV.

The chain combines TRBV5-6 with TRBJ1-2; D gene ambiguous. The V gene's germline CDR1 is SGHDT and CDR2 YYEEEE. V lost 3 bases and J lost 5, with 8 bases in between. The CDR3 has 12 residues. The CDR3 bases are TGTGCCAGCAGCTCGAATGTATATGGCTACACCTTC. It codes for CASSSNVYGYTF.

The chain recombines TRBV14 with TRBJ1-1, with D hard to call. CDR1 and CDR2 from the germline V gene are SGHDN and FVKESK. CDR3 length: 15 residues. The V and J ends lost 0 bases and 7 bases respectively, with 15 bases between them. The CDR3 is CASSQDLRGKVEAFF. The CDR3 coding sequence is TGTGCCAGCAGCCAAGATCTTCGGGGAAAGGTTGAAGCTTTCTTT.

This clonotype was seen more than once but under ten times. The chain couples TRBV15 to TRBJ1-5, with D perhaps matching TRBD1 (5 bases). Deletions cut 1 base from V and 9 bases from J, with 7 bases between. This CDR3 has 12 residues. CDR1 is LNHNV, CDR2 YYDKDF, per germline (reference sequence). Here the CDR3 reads CATSRGGRPQHF. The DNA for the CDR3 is TGTGCCACCAGCAGAGGGGGACGGCCCCAGCATTTT. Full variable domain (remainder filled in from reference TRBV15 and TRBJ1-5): DAMVIQNPRYQVTQFGKPVTLSCSQTLNHNVMYWYQQKSSQAPKLLFHYYDKDFNNEADTPDNFQSRRPNTSFCFLDIRSPGLGDTAMYLCATSRGGRPQHFGDGTRLSIL.

The CDR3 nucleotides are TGTGCCAGCAGTACCCAGGGAGGAGTTGAAAAACTGTTTTTT. It is translated as CASSTQGGVEKLFF. The chain uses TRBV28 and TRBJ1-4, with D possibly TRBD1 on 5 matching bases. In germline, CDR1 is MDHEN, CDR2 SYDVKM. This CDR3 contains 14 residues. Deletions cut 5 bases from V and 7 bases from J, with 14 bases between.

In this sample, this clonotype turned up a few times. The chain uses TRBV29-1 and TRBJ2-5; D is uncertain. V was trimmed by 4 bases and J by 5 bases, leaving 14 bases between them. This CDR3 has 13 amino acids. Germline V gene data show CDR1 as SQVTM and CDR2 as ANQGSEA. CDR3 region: CSVGIGLRETQYF. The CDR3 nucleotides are TGCAGCGTTGGAATAGGCCTCCGGGAGACCCAGTACTTC.